Listed below are T cell receptor beta chains from one sample, sequenced in a study of blood T cell repertoires in COVID-19. Method: immunoSEQ multiplex PCR; TCRdb's copy keeps in-frame clones and lacks some. The sample lists 30,000 or so clones; about 90% were seen once. The sample was peripheral blood. The receptor set was obtained from a human donor in a cohort sampled during active COVID-19. CDR3s include the opening cysteine and the closing phenylalanine or tryptophan. A D gene is named only where the DNA matches it firmly. Only part of the rows carry a size: once, few, many, or a class if the clone is expanded.

J gene,clone size,V gene,CDR3 length,D gene,CDR3 DNA,CDR3 protein
TRBJ2-7,-,TRBV30,14,-,TGTGCCTGGAGGAACCCCGGACAGCCCTACGAGCAGTACTTC,CAWRNPGQPYEQYF
TRBJ2-5,-,TRBV30,14,-,TGTGCCTGGAGCTCGGGGGGCGCCGGGGAGACCCAGTACTTC,CAWSSGGAGETQYF
TRBJ1-4,-,TRBV24-1,14,-,TGTGCCACAGGTCACGGACAGCTAAATGAAAAACTGTTTTTT,CATGHGQLNEKLFF
TRBJ2-7,few,TRBV11-3,12,-,TGTGCCAGCAGCCCCAACTCCTACGAGCAGTACTTC,CASSPNSYEQYF
TRBJ2-7,-,TRBV19,17,TRBD1,TGTGCCAGTAGTATCTTCTCGGGACAGGGCATCTCCTACGAGCAGTACTTC,CASSIFSGQGISYEQYF
TRBJ1-2,-,TRBV19,16,TRBD1,TGTGCCAGTAACTCAATCCGGGACAGGATTAACTATGGCTACACCTTC,CASNSIRDRINYGYTF
TRBJ2-7,-,TRBV3-1/TRBV3-2,16,-,TGTGCCAGCAGCCAAGCCCTCGGGGGAATCTCCTACGAGCAGTACTTC,CASSQALGGISYEQYF
TRBJ1-5,-,TRBV30,14,-,TGTGCCTGGAGTTTATCCAGTCACAATCAGCCCCAGCATTTT,CAWSLSSHNQPQHF
TRBJ2-2,-,TRBV19,15,TRBD2,TGTGCCACTTCACTCGGCGGGGGAGCCACCGGGGAGCTGTTTTTT,CATSLGGGATGELFF
TRBJ1-5,-,TRBV13,14,TRBD1,TGTGCCAGCAGCATGGGACAGGGTTTTCAGCCCCAGCATTTT,CASSMGQGFQPQHF
TRBJ2-1,-,TRBV5-1,14,-,TGCGCCAGCAGCTTGGGGCTTGGCCCGGGTCCGCAGTTCTTC,CASSLGLGPGPQFF